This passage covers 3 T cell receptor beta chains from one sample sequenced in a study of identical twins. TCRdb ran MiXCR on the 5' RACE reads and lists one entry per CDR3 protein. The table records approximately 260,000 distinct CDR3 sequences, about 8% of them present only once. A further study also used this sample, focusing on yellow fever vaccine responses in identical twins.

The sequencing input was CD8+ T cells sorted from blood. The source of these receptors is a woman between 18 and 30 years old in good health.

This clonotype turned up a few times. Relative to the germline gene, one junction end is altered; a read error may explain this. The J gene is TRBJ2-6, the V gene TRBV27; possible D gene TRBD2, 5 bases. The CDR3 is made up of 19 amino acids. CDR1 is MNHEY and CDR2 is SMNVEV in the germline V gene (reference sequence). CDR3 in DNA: TGTGCCAGCAGTCCCCTAGAGAGGGTGGAAAGCTCTTGGGCCAACGTCCTGACTTTC. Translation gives CASSPLERVESSWANVLTF.

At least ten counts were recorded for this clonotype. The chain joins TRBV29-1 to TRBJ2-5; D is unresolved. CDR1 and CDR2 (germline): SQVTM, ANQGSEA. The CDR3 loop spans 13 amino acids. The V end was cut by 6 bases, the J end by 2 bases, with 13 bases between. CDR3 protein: CSVGDLTQETQYF. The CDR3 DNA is TGCAGCGTCGGCGATTTAACGCAAGAGACCCAGTACTTC.

CDR3 protein: CASSSNPTAYGYTF. The CDR3 DNA follows: TGTGCCAGCAGTTCGAACCCGACAGCATATGGCTACACCTTC. The gene calls are TRBV27 and TRBJ1-2; TRBD1 might be the D (5 bases). The length of the CDR3 is 14 residues. CDR1 is MNHEY and CDR2 is SMNVEV in the germline V gene (reference sequence). The ends were cut back, 4 bases at V and 5 bases at J, with 14 bases in the middle.